The 26 T cell receptor beta chains below were found in one sample sequenced in a study of CD8+CD57+ T cells in acquired aplastic anemia. Genomic DNA acted as the template from which TCR beta VDJ combination and CDR3 sequence profiling were carried out. MiXCR was run by TCRdb on the reads, yielding one entry per CDR3 protein. The sample yields 350,000 to 450,000 distinct CDR3 sequences, 65% to 80% seen once. The material sequenced was sorted CD4+, CD8+, or CD8+CD57+ T cells (not recorded which) from PBMCs. These receptors were collected from a human donor in good health, serving as a control.

A remark on this clonotype: Given a much more abundant clone one base away, this may be a read error. The CDR3 loop is CASSSGQPSYGQYF. CDR3 bases: TGTGCCAGCTCATCGGGACAGCCCTCCTACGGGCAGTACTTC. The chain is built from TRBV18 and TRBJ2-7; 7 nucleotides align to TRBD1. This CDR3 spans 14 amino acids. Germline CDR1 KGHSH, CDR2 LQKENI.

The rearrangement links TRBV5-1 to TRBJ2-1; D remains unclear. This CDR3 comprises 14 residues. V dropped 5 bases and J dropped 6 bases, with 15 bases sitting between them. Germline CDR1 SGHRS, CDR2 YFSETQ. The CDR3 protein is CASRVQRLRNEQFF. CDR3 bases: TGCGCCAGCAGGGTACAGCGACTCCGCAATGAGCAGTTCTTC.

This clonotype was observed a single time. The CDR3 end shows no conserved phenylalanine or tryptophan, and so a read error is likely. It is unclear where the CDR3 begins or ends on the DNA, so no DNA is shown, and the CDR3 is as TCRdb lists it. The chain recombines TRBV10-3 with TRBJ2-6. The CDR3 is made up of 15 amino acids, end residues included. Germline V lookup: CDR1 ENHRY, CDR2 SYGVKD. CDR3 sequence reads: CAIAGSKPGANVLKI.

On this clonotype itself: This CDR3 is missing its conserved last phenylalanine or tryptophan, likely due to a read error. Because the CDR3's place on the DNA is in doubt, the DNA is left out and the CDR3 is given as listed by TCRdb. The chain links TRBV9 to TRBJ1-1; TRBD1, the table's D call, was not compared with the DNA. Germline loops: CDR1 SGDLS, CDR2 YYNGEE. The CDR3 length is 13 residues, termini included. CDR3 loop: CASSVAGRQGTEV.

V usage is TRBV20-1 and J usage is TRBJ1-3; 7 bases are shared with TRBD1. V gave up 3 bases and J gave up 14 bases; unmatched junction bases: 10. This CDR3 contains 12 residues. Germline CDR1 reads DFQATT; CDR2 reads SNEGSKA (reference sequence). CDR3 DNA: TGCAGTGCTAGGGGCGGGGGAGGGGGCTTATATTTT. Protein product: CSARGGGGGLYF.

This clonotype was seen repeatedly, ten times or more. The chain has TRBV27 and TRBJ1-3; D is uncertain. The CDR3 sequence is 14 residues long. CDR1 MNHEY and CDR2 SMNVEV come from the germline V gene (reference sequence). V lost 6 bases and J 0 bases, leaving 9 bases between the germline ends. CDR3 region: CASSRLDSGNTIYF. The CDR3 DNA reads TGTGCCAGCAGCCGACTGGACTCTGGAAACACCATATATTTT.

The chain recombines TRBV7-9 with TRBJ2-1, with 12 bases that match TRBD2. Germline CDR1 reads SEHNR; CDR2 reads FQNEAQ (reference sequence). The J segment lost 3 bases and the V segment lost 6 bases, leaving 3 bases of the junction unmatched. CDR3 size: 15 residues. CDR3 region: CASSELAGGYNEQFF. CDR3 in DNA: TGTGCCAGCAGTGAACTAGCGGGGGGCTACAATGAGCAGTTCTTC. The whole variable domain, filled in from reference TRBV7-9 and TRBJ2-1, reads DTGVSQNPRHKITKRGQNVTFRCDPISEHNRLYWYRQTLGQGPEFLTYFQNEAQLEKSRLLSDRFSAERPKGSFSTLEIQRTEQGDSAMYLCASSELAGGYNEQFFGPGTRLTVL.

This clonotype was picked up many times. This chain uses TRBV20-1 with TRBJ1-1, with D uncertain. V was cut by 1 base and J by 1 base, with 10 bases left in between. Germline CDR1 is DFQATT and CDR2 is SNEGSKA (reference sequence). The CDR3 is 14 amino acids. The DNA for the CDR3 is TGCAGTGCTAGAGTCGTCGGACCGAACACTGAAGCTTTCTTT. Translated: CSARVVGPNTEAFF.

This rearrangement joins TRBV5-4 to TRBJ1-4; D unclear. The CDR3 has 15 amino acids. Germline CDR1 is SGHNT and CDR2 is YYREEE (reference sequence). Trimming stripped 2 bases from V and 4 bases from J, with 12 bases between. CDR3 in DNA: TGTGCCAGCAGCTTCCGACGACGTGGTAATGAAAAACTGTTTTTT. Translating it yields CASSFRRRGNEKLFF.

V and J are TRBV20-1 and TRBJ1-1, with 9 bases fitting TRBD1. With V trimmed by 2 bases and J by 8 bases, 6 bases remained unmatched. This CDR3 region has 13 residues. CDR1 is DFQATT, CDR2 SNEGSKA, per germline (reference sequence). CDR3 sequence reads: CSARNRGTGEAFF. The CDR3 DNA reads TGCAGTGCTAGAAACAGGGGGACAGGGGAAGCTTTCTTT.

V is TRBV19 and J is TRBJ1-2; 8 bases map to TRBD1. CDR1 is LNHDA, CDR2 SQIVND, per germline (reference sequence). This CDR3 region has 13 residues. The V segment lost 10 bases and the J segment 6 bases; nucleotides outside the gene matches: 10. CDR3 bases: TGTGCCACTAAGGACAGGGAAAAGAATGGCTACACCTTC. It is translated as CATKDREKNGYTF.

The chain uses TRBV12-3 or TRBV12-4 and TRBJ2-2, with D possibly being TRBD2 (6 bases). Trimming removed 8 bases from V and 3 bases from J, with 10 bases in between. The CDR3 contains 13 residues. The CDR3 reads CASRLDYTGELFF. CDR3 in DNA: TGTGCCAGCCGACTAGACTACACCGGGGAGCTGTTTTTT.

This clonotype came up many times. The V call is TRBV4-3, the J call TRBJ1-2; 9 bases line up with TRBD1. The V segment lost 2 bases and the J segment 3 bases; nucleotides outside the gene matches: 4. Germline lookup yields CDR1 LGHNA and CDR2 YSLEER. The length of the CDR3 is 15 residues. CDR3 nucleotide sequence: TGCGCCAGCAGCCAACAGGGACAGGGAGACTATGGCTACACCTTC. Translated, it gives CASSQQGQGDYGYTF.

The rearrangement uses TRBV7-3 and TRBJ1-2; D gene ambiguous. CDR3 length equals 14 residues. The V gene lost 5 bases and the J gene lost 6 bases, with 16 bases spanning the gap. The germline gives CDR1 SGHTA, CDR2 FQGTGA. The CDR3 spells CASSPGWGNDGYTF. The CDR3 coding sequence is TGTGCCAGCAGCCCGGGGTGGGGAAACGATGGCTACACCTTC.

The CDR3 DNA reads as TGCGCCAGTAGCTCCGGGACAGACATAGATACGCAGTATTTT. Its translation: CASSSGTDIDTQYF. V is TRBV10-1 and J is TRBJ2-3; 7 positions agree with TRBD1. CDR1 and CDR2 from the germline V gene are WNHNN and SYGVQD (reference sequence). There are 14 residues in the CDR3. V was pared by 9 bases and J by 5 bases, with 11 bases of the junction left unmatched.

At least ten counts were recorded for this clonotype. The chain joins TRBV6-1 to TRBJ1-1, with unresolved D. The CDR3 is made up of 14 amino acids. V was trimmed by 3 bases and J by 1 base, leaving 9 bases between them. Germline lookup yields CDR1 MNHNS and CDR2 SASEGT. CDR3 DNA: TGTGCCAGCAGTGAGGTGACACGGAACACTGAAGCTTTCTTT. It codes for CASSEVTRNTEAFF.

The V and J genes are TRBV7-2 and TRBJ1-4; 8 nucleotides align to TRBD1. V trimming: 5 bases; J trimming: 7 bases; junction bases outside the gene matches: 9. The length of the CDR3 is 15 residues. The V gene's germline CDR1 is SGHTA and CDR2 FQGNSA. CDR3 in DNA: TGTGCCAGCAGCGGCAGGACAGGGAAGGGTGAAAAACTGTTTTTT. Translating it yields CASSGRTGKGEKLFF.

The chain links TRBV20-1 to TRBJ2-7; D perhaps matches TRBD2 (5 bases). V shed 0 bases and J shed 5 bases, with 14 bases lying between them. This CDR3 is built from 14 residues. Germline lookup yields CDR1 DFQATT and CDR2 SNEGSKA (reference sequence). The CDR3 protein is CSARDTISEDEQYF. CDR3 in DNA: TGCAGTGCTAGAGATACGATTTCGGAGGACGAGCAGTACTTC.

This clonotype has ten or more counts. V gene TRBV20-1 combines with J gene TRBJ1-1, with a tentative D call TRBD1 (5 bases). Trimming stripped 6 bases from V and 4 bases from J, with 24 bases between. CDR1 and CDR2 (germline): DFQATT, SNEGSKA (reference sequence). The CDR3 is 16 residues long. CDR3 protein: CSARDSGTSATTEAFF. In DNA form, the CDR3 reads TGCAGTGCAAGGGACTCCGGGACCTCCGCGACCACTGAAGCTTTCTTT.

Concerning this clonotype: The junction shows a germline mismatch at one end, possibly a read error. The chain couples TRBV7-2 to TRBJ2-3; D is perhaps TRBD2 (5 bases). Germline CDR1 reads SGHTA; CDR2 reads FQGNSA. This CDR3 contains 13 residues. CDR3 in amino acids: CASSSAGGATKYF. CDR3 DNA sequence: TGTGCCAGCAGCTCGGCGGGCGGCGCTACGAAGTATTTT.

Notes on this clonotype: Germline and junction disagree at one end, which may indicate a read error. The rearrangement joins TRBV2 to TRBJ1-1; D is unresolved. Germline values: CDR1 SNHLY, CDR2 FYNNEI. The CDR3 consists of 13 residues. The CDR3 nucleotides are TGTGCCAGCAGGGGAGGACTAGCGGCCGGGGAGCTCTTT. Translated: CASRGGLAAGELF.

Worth noting for this clonotype: Compared with germline, one end of the junction differs, possibly owing to a read error. The gene calls are TRBV12-5 and TRBJ2-7; TRBD2 agrees at 8 bases. CDR3 size: 16 residues. Looked up from germline, CDR1 is LGHNT and CDR2 is FRNRAP. CDR3 in DNA: TGTGCCAGCAGGTCCTCCCTGAGCGGGGGTTCGTACGGGCAGTACTTC. The encoded protein is CASRSSLSGGSYGQYF.

Regarding this clonotype: Its ends do not fully match the called genes, so a read error is possible. The chain couples TRBV5-4 to TRBJ2-7, with D possibly TRBD1 on 6 matching bases. The length of the CDR3 is 14 residues. Germline assignment: CDR1 SGHNT and CDR2 YYREEE (reference sequence). CDR3 loop: CASSRGPSNYEQYF. CDR3 DNA: TGCGCCAGCAGCAGGGGACCGTCCAACTACGAGCAGTACTTC. Supplemented by reference TRBV5-4 and TRBJ2-7, the full variable domain reads ETGVTQSPTHLIKTRGQQVTLRCSSQSGHNTVSWYQQALGQGPQFIFQYYREEENGRGNFPPRFSGLQFPNYSSELNVNALELDDSALYLCASSRGPSNYEQYFGPGTRLTVT.

Concerning this clonotype itself: An end of the junction differs from the germline gene, which may be a read error. The V call is TRBV2, the J call TRBJ2-2; the D gene is possibly TRBD2 (5 bases). The germline V gene has CDR1 SNHLY and CDR2 FYNNEI. The length of the CDR3 is 14 residues. CDR3: CASSEAANTGEQIF. DNA for the CDR3: TGTGCCAGCAGTGAAGCAGCGAACACCGGGGAGCAGATTTTT.

This clonotype was seen a few times. CDR3 DNA sequence: TGTGCCAGCAGTACAGGGGCGTGGAGGGCCGGGGAGCTGTTTTTT. This gives the protein CASSTGAWRAGELFF. This sequence joins TRBV2 and TRBJ2-2, with D maybe TRBD1 (7 bases). V lost 5 bases to trimming and J lost 6 bases, with 16 bases between them. The CDR3 is 15 residues long. Germline loops: CDR1 SNHLY, CDR2 FYNNEI.

The chain is built from TRBV5-5 and TRBJ2-1, with 7 bases lining up with TRBD1. Germline CDR1 is SGHKS and CDR2 is YYEKEE (reference sequence). After removal of 4 bases from V and 6 bases from J, the junction contained 13 bases not matched to a gene. The CDR3 sequence is 16 residues long. CDR3 nucleotide sequence: TGTGCCAGCAGCCCCACAGGGGATCATACCTGCAATGAGCAGTTCTTC. Amino acids: CASSPTGDHTCNEQFF.